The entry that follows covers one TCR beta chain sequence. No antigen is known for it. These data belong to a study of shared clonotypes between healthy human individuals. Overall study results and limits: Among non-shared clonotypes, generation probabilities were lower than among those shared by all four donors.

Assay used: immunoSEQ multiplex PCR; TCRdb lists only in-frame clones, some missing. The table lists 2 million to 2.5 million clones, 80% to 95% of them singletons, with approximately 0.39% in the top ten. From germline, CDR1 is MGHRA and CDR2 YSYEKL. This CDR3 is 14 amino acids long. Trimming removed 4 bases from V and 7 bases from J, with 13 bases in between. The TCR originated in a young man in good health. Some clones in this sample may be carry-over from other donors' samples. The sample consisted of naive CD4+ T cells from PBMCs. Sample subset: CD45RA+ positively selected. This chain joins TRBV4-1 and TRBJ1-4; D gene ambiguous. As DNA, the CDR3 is TGCGCCAGCAGCCGCCGGACGGGTGTTGAAAAACTGTTTTTT. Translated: CASSRRTGVEKLFF.